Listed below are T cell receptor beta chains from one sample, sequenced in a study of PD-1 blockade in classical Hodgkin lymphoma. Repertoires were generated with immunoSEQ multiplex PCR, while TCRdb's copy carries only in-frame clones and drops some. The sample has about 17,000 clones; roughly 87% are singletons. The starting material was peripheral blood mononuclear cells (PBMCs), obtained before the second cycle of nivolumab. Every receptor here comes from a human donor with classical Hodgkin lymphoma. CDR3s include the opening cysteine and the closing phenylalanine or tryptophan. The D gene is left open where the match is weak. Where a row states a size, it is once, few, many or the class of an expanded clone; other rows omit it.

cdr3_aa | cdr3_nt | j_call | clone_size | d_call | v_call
CASSLIGTGASKGREKLFF | TGTGCCAGCAGCTTAATCGGGACAGGCGCCTCGAAGGGTCGTGAAAAACTGTTTTTT | TRBJ1-4 | NA | TRBD1 | TRBV7-6
CSVEDNWQGGTSGGAWYNEQFF | TGCAGCGTTGAAGATAATTGGCAGGGCGGGACTAGCGGGGGGGCCTGGTACAATGAGCAGTTCTTC | TRBJ2-1 | NA | TRBD2 | TRBV29-1
CSVEETRSSYEQYF | TGCAGCGTTGAAGAAACCCGGTCCTCCTACGAGCAGTACTTC | TRBJ2-7 | few | NA | TRBV29-1
CASSPLSGHGYTF | TGCGCCAGCAGCCCCCTCTCGGGACATGGCTACACCTTC | TRBJ1-2 | NA | NA | TRBV4-3
CASSYSGRDRHQPQHF | TGTGCCAGCAGTTACTCCGGTCGGGACAGACATCAGCCCCAGCATTTT | TRBJ1-5 | NA | TRBD1 | TRBV6-6
CASSQETGNQPQHF | TGCGCCAGCAGCCAAGAGACGGGCAATCAGCCCCAGCATTTT | TRBJ1-5 | few | NA | TRBV4-1
CASSQTPGPGELFF | TGTGCCAGCAGCCAAACGCCAGGACCCGGGGAGCTGTTTTTT | TRBJ2-2 | NA | NA | TRBV7-9
CASSGADRAFFETQYF | TGTGCCAGCAGCGGGGCCGACAGGGCCTTTTTCGAGACCCAGTACTTC | TRBJ2-5 | once | TRBD1 | TRBV9
CASSVSGSQNTGELFF | TGTGCCAGCAGCGTTTCAGGGTCTCAGAACACCGGGGAGCTGTTTTTT | TRBJ2-2 | once | NA | TRBV9
CASRGQGRSGELFF | TGTGCCAGCAGGGGGCAGGGAAGGTCGGGGGAGCTGTTTTTT | TRBJ2-2 | NA | NA | TRBV25-1
CAWTLKETQYF | TGTGCCTGGACCCTTAAAGAGACCCAGTACTTC | TRBJ2-5 | NA | NA | TRBV30
CASSLRGAPTDTQYF | TGTGCCAGCAGCTTAAGGGGGGCACCCACAGATACGCAGTATTTT | TRBJ2-3 | NA | NA | TRBV7-3
CASSVTGSSYNEQFF | TGTGCCAGCAGTGTGACAGGATCCTCCTACAATGAGCAGTTCTTC | TRBJ2-1 | NA | NA | TRBV6-1
CASSGSHFYEQYF | TGTGCCAGTTCGGGTAGTCACTTCTACGAGCAGTACTTC | TRBJ2-7 | NA | NA | TRBV2
CASSLTGQNTEAFF | TGTGCCAGCAGCTTAACAGGACAGAACACTGAAGCTTTCTTT | TRBJ1-1 | NA | NA | TRBV7-6
CSVEDLQGQGKTEAFF | TGCAGCGTTGAAGATCTTCAGGGCCAGGGGAAGACTGAAGCTTTCTTT | TRBJ1-1 | NA | NA | TRBV29-1
CASSQDMGYEQYF | TGCGCCAGCAGCCAAGATATGGGTTACGAGCAGTACTTC | TRBJ2-7 | NA | NA | TRBV4-3
CASGTSLFQRQYF | TGTGCCAGCGGCACCTCTCTGTTCCAACGGCAGTACTTC | TRBJ2-7 | NA | NA | TRBV5-4
CAIRTAGTDGELFF | TGTGCCATCAGAACCGCCGGGACTGACGGGGAGCTGTTTTTT | TRBJ2-2 | few | NA | TRBV10-3
CASSDRATGELFF | TGTGCCAGCAGTGACAGGGCCACCGGGGAGCTGTTTTTT | TRBJ2-2 | few | NA | TRBV6-4
CASSLAYGTATYEQYF | TGCGCCAGCAGCTTGGCCTATGGGACAGCTACCTACGAGCAGTACTTC | TRBJ2-7 | once | TRBD1 | TRBV5-1
CASSVGTSSTDTQYF | TGTGCCAGCAGCGTGGGGACCAGTAGCACAGATACGCAGTATTTT | TRBJ2-3 | NA | NA | TRBV9
CASSPDNGKYEQYF | TGCGCCAGCAGCCCCGATAACGGGAAATACGAGCAGTACTTC | TRBJ2-7 | NA | NA | TRBV5-1
CASSYGTGETQYF | TGTGCCAGCAGCTACGGGACGGGCGAGACCCAGTACTTC | TRBJ2-5 | NA | NA | TRBV6-5
CASSLYSYRGRRGYTF | TGTGCCAGCAGCTTGTATTCTTACAGGGGGCGCCGAGGCTACACCTTC | TRBJ1-2 | NA | TRBD1 | TRBV5-4
CASSFYTNTEAFF | TGTGCCAGCAGCTTTTACACGAACACTGAAGCTTTCTTT | TRBJ1-1 | NA | NA | TRBV27
CASSYSNRGGTDTQYF | TGTGCCAGCAGTTACTCGAACAGGGGGGGCACAGATACGCAGTATTTT | TRBJ2-3 | NA | TRBD1 | TRBV6-5
CASSPDTGANYGYTF | TGCGCCAGCAGCCCTGACACAGGGGCCAACTATGGCTACACCTTC | TRBJ1-2 | NA | TRBD1 | TRBV5-1
CASSKRGTVDSPLHF | TGTGCCAGCAGCAAACGAGGGACAGTTGACTCACCCCTCCACTTT | TRBJ1-6 | NA | TRBD1 | TRBV7-2
CASSFLAGSTDTQYF | TGTGCCAGCAGCTTTCTAGCGGGGAGCACAGATACGCAGTATTTT | TRBJ2-3 | NA | TRBD2 | TRBV11-3
CASSLSGGYNEQFF | TGCGCCAGCAGCTTGTCGGGGGGTTACAATGAGCAGTTCTTC | TRBJ2-1 | NA | TRBD2 | TRBV5-1
CASRLTGGARNEQFF | TGTGCCAGCAGGTTGACAGGGGGCGCGAGAAATGAGCAGTTCTTC | TRBJ2-1 | NA | TRBD1 | TRBV6-1
CASSHPGTKDDEQFF | TGCGCCAGCAGCCACCCCGGGACAAAGGACGATGAGCAGTTCTTC | TRBJ2-1 | NA | NA | TRBV5-1
CASSPFSDRTDTQYF | TGTGCCAGCTCACCTTTTAGCGACCGCACAGATACGCAGTATTTT | TRBJ2-3 | NA | NA | TRBV18
CASHFSGPNQPQHF | TGTGCCAGTCACTTCTCAGGGCCCAATCAGCCCCAGCATTTT | TRBJ1-5 | NA | NA | TRBV6-1
CASSFGGSYEQYF | TGTGCCAGCAGCTTTGGGGGGTCCTACGAGCAGTACTTC | TRBJ2-7 | NA | NA | TRBV5-6
CASSPRTLQGNEKLFF | TGTGCCAGCTCACCACGCACCTTGCAGGGTAATGAAAAACTGTTTTTT | TRBJ1-4 | NA | NA | TRBV18
CASSPGRYGYTF | TGTGCCAGCTCACCAGGTCGCTATGGCTACACCTTC | TRBJ1-2 | NA | NA | TRBV18
CASSPAERGGWDEQYF | TGCGCCAGCAGCCCAGCAGAGAGGGGGGGCTGGGACGAGCAGTACTTC | TRBJ2-7 | NA | NA | TRBV4-1
CASSYSNSGGESEQFF | TGTGCCAGCAGTTACTCGAATAGCGGGGGGGAGAGTGAGCAGTTCTTC | TRBJ2-1 | NA | TRBD2 | TRBV6-5
CSVEDPPGYTF | TGCAGCGTTGAAGATCCCCCTGGCTACACCTTC | TRBJ1-2 | NA | NA | TRBV29-1
CASSPGQGTHTQYF | TGTGCCAGCAGCCCGGGACAGGGTACGCATACGCAGTATTTT | TRBJ2-3 | NA | TRBD1 | TRBV7-3
CAPGGQAYEQYF | TGTGCCCCGGGGGGACAGGCCTACGAGCAGTACTTC | TRBJ2-7 | NA | NA | TRBV5-8
CASSQDQGTGSQPQHF | TGCGCCAGCAGCCAAGATCAAGGGACAGGGAGTCAGCCCCAGCATTTT | TRBJ1-5 | NA | TRBD1 | TRBV4-3
CASRAGGGGSGYTF | TGTGCCAGCCGAGCCGGGGGTGGGGGCAGTGGCTACACCTTC | TRBJ1-2 | once | NA | TRBV27
CASSGEQATDTQYF | TGTGCCAGCAGCGGCGAACAGGCCACAGATACGCAGTATTTT | TRBJ2-3 | NA | NA | TRBV9